This T cell receptor beta chain was profiled in a study of regulatory T cells in long-lasting Graves disease. Notes on the study in general: Persistent patients shared under 3,000 public clonotypes among themselves. Newly diagnosed patients shared fewer, at about 890.

Arm-PCR of CDR3 regions and iRepertoire HTBI primers were the basis on which TCR beta libraries were built. One entry per CDR3 protein, called by TCRdb with MiXCR from the multiplex PCR reads. The sample lists 400,000 to 600,000 distinct CDR3 sequences, 20% to 25% seen once, with roughly 7% in the top ten. This clonotype has a count of ten or more. Its specificity is not known. As for time point: persistent/refractory GD, antithyroid drugs over 5 years with positive TRAb. Extracted RNA from PBMCs served as the source of the TCR library. Source: peripheral blood mononuclear cells (PBMCs), taken when the disease was refractory, from a patient treated with antithyroid drugs. This sequence originates from a female donor with Graves disease.

The CDR3 protein is CASSFSGVGYTF. The CDR3 bases are TGTGCCAGCAGCTTCTCCGGGGTTGGCTACACCTTC. The chain is built from TRBV12-3 or TRBV12-4 and TRBJ1-2; no clear D. V was pared by 6 bases and J by 7 bases, with 12 bases between. This CDR3 region has 12 residues.